Below, 4 T cell receptor beta chains from the same sample are listed, as sequenced in a study of cytomegalovirus exposure and HLA in healthy donors. The PCR was carried out with 60 Vbeta primers and 13 Jbeta primers. Assay: immunoSEQ multiplex PCR; the TCRdb copy retains only in-frame clones and omits some. The data contain 180,000 or so clones, approximately 84% of them seen just once; the ten biggest clones take up approximately 2.6%. The material sequenced was PBMCs. The receptor source for this set is a female donor in good health and CMV-seronegative.

About this clone itself: A junction end diverges from the germline sequence, so it may reflect a read error. The V gene is TRBV7-9, the J gene TRBJ2-7; D might be TRBD2 (5 bases). The CDR3 loop spans 12 amino acids. Germline V CDR1 and CDR2: SEHNR, FQNEAQ (reference sequence). CDR3 sequence reads: CSSSLDRRNQYF. In DNA, the CDR3 is TGTTCCAGCAGCTTAGATCGGAGGAACCAGTACTTC. Based on the CDR3 plus reference TRBV7-9 and TRBJ2-7, the full variable domain is DTGVSQNPRHKITKRGQNVTFRCDPISEHNRLYWYRQTLGQGPEFLTYFQNEAQLEKSRLLSDRFSAERPKGSFSTLEIQRTEQGDSAMYLCSSSLDRRNQYFGPGTRLTVT.

The chain uses TRBV5-1 and TRBJ2-3, with D uncertain. Trimming left V 4 bases short and J 5 bases short, with 14 bases between. CDR3 length: 14 residues. CDR1 SGHRS and CDR2 YFSETQ come from the germline V gene. DNA of the CDR3: TGCGCCAGCAGCCTACCGGAGTGGCGAGATACGCAGTATTTT. Amino acids: CASSLPEWRDTQYF.

This chain uses TRBV5-1 with TRBJ2-7; 8 bases match TRBD1. Germline loops: CDR1 SGHRS, CDR2 YFSETQ. V lost 4 bases to trimming and J lost 4 bases; unmatched junction nucleotides: 10. There are 15 residues in the CDR3. CDR3 protein: CASSEQGAELYEQYF. DNA of the CDR3: TGCGCCAGCAGCGAGCAGGGGGCCGAACTGTACGAGCAGTACTTC.

This clone has a handful of counts. V and J are TRBV30 and TRBJ2-7; the D gene is possibly TRBD1 (5 bases). This CDR3 comprises 14 residues. V lost 2 bases, J lost 3 bases, and 14 bases lay in between. Germline lookup yields CDR1 GTSNPN and CDR2 SVGIG (reference sequence). This CDR3 is CAWSTSARDYEQYF. DNA of the CDR3: TGTGCCTGGAGTACATCGGCCAGGGACTACGAGCAGTACTTC.